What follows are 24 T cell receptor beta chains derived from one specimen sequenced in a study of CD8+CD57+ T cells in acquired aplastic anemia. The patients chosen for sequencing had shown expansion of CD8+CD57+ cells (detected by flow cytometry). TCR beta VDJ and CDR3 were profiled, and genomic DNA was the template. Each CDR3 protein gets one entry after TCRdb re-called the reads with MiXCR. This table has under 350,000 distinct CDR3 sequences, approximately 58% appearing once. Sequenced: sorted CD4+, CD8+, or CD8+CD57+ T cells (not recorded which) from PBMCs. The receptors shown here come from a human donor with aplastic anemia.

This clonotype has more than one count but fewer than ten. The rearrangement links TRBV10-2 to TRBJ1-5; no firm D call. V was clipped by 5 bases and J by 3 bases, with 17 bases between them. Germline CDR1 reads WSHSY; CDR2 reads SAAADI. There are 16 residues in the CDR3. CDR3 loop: CASSQEGHQPNQPQHF. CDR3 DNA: TGCGCCAGCAGTCAGGAGGGTCATCAGCCCAATCAGCCCCAGCATTTT.

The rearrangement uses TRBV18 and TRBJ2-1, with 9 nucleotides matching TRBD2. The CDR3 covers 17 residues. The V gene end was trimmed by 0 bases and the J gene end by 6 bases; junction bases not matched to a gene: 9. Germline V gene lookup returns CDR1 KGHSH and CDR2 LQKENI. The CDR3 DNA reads TGTGCCAGCTCACCACCGGGACTAGCTGTCTCCGGCAATGAGCAGTTCTTC. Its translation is CASSPPGLAVSGNEQFF.

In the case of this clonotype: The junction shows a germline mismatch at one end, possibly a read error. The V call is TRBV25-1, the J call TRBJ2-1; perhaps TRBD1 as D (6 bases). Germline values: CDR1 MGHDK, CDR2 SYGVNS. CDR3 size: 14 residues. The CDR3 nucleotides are TGCGCCAGCACCGACAGGACCACCTACAATGAGCAGTTCTTC. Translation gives CASTDRTTYNEQFF.

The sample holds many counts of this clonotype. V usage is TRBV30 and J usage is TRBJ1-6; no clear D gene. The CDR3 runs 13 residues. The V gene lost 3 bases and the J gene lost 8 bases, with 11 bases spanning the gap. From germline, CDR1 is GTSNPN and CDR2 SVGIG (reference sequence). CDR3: CAWSPTMDSPLHF. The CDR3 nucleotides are TGTGCCTGGAGCCCAACTATGGATTCACCCCTCCACTTT.

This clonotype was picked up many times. CDR3 region: CASSLAGGRATETQYF. The CDR3 DNA reads TGCGCCAGCAGCTTGGCTGGCGGGAGGGCCACAGAGACCCAGTACTTC. This chain uses TRBV5-1 with TRBJ2-5; 9 bases line up with TRBD2. Germline CDR1 reads SGHRS; CDR2 reads YFSETQ. The CDR3 has 16 amino acids. V lost 0 bases and J lost 4; bases outside the gene matches: 7.

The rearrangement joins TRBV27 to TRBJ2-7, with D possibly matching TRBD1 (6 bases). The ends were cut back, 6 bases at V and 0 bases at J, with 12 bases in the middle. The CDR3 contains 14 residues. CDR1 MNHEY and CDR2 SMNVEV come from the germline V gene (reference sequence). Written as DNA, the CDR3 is TGTGCCAGCAGGTTGACAGGTGCCTCCTACGAGCAGTACTTC. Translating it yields CASRLTGASYEQYF.

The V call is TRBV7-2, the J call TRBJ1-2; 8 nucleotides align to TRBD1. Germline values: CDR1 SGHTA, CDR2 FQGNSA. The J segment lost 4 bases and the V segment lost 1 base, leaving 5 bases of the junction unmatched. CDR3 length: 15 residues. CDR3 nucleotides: TGTGCCAGCAGCTTAGAGGTACAGGGGGGCTATGGCTACACCTTC. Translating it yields CASSLEVQGGYGYTF.

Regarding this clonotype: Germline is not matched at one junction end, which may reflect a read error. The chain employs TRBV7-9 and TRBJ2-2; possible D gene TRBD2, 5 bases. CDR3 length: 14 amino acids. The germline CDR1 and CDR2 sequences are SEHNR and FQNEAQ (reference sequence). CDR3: CASEGIPNTGELFF. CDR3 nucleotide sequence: TGTGCCAGCGAGGGAATCCCAAACACCGGGGAGCTGTTCTTT.

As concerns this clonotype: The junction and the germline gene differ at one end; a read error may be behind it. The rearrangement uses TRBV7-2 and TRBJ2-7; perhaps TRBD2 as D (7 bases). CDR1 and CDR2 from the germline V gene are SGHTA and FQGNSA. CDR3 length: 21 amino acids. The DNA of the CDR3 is TGTGCCAGCAGCTTAGCGCGCTGGGGGGGGCCCTGGGACGGAGACTCCTACGAGCAGTATTTC. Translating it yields CASSLARWGGPWDGDSYEQYF.

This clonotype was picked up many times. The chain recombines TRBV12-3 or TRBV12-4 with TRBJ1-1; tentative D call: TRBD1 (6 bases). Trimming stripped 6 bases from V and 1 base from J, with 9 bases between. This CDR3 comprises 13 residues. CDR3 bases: TGTGCCAGCAGAAACAGGGAGAACACTGAAGCTTTCTTT. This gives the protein CASRNRENTEAFF.

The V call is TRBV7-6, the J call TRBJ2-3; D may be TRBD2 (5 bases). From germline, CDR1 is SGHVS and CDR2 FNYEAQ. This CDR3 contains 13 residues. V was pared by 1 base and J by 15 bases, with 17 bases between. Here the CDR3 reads CASSLGGLNAVYF. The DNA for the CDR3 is TGTGCCAGCAGCTTAGGAGGGCTTAACGCAGTATATTTT. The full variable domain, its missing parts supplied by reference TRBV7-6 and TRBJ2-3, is GAGVSQSPRYKVTKRGQDVALRCDPISGHVSLYWYRQALGQGPEFLTYFNYEAQQDKSGLPNDRFSAERPEGSISTLTIQRTEQRDSAMYRCASSLGGLNAVYFGPGTRLTVL.

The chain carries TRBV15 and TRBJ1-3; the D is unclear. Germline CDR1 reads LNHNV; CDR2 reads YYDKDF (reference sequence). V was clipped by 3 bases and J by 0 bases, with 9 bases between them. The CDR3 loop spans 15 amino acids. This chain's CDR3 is CATSSDLASGNTIYF. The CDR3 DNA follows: TGTGCCACCAGCAGTGATTTGGCCTCTGGAAACACCATATATTTT.

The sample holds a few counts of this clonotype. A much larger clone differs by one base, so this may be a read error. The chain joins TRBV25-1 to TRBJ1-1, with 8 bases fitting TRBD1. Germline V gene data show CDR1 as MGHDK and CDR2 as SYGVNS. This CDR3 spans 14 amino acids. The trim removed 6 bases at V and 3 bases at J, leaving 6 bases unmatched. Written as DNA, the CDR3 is TGTGCCAGCAGACAGGGGGGGGGGGACACTGAAGCTTTCTTT. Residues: CASRQGGGDTEAFF. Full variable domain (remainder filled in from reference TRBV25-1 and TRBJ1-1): EADIYQTPRYLVIGTGKKITLECSQTMGHDKMYWYQQDPGMELHLIHYSYGVNSTEKGDLSSESTVSRIRTEHFPLTLESARPSHTSQYLCASRQGGGDTEAFFGQGTRLTVV.

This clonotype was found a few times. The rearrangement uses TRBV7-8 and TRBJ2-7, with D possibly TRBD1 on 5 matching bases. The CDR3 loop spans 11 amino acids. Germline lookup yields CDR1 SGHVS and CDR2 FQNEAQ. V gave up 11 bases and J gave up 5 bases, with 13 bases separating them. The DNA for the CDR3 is TGTGCCCCGACCGGCAGGGACGAGCAGTACTTC. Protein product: CAPTGRDEQYF. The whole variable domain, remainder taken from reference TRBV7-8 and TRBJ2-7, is GAGVSQSPRYKVAKRGQDVALRCDPISGHVSLFWYQQALGQGPEFLTYFQNEAQLDKSGLPSDRFFAERPEGSVSTLKIQRTQQEDSAVYLCAPTGRDEQYFGPGTRLTVT.

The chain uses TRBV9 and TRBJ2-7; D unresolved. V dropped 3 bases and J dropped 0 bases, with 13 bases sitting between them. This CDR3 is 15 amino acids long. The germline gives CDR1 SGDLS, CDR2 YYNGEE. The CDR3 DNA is TGTGCCAGCAGCGCCGGACGCGCAGCCTCCTACGAGCAGTACTTC. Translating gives CASSAGRAASYEQYF.

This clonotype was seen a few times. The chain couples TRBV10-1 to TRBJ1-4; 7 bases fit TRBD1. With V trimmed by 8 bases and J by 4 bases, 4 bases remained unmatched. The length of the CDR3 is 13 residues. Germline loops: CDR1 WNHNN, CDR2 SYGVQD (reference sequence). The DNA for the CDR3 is TGCGCCAGCCAGAGGGACAGTAATGAAAAACTGTTTTTT. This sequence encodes CASQRDSNEKLFF.

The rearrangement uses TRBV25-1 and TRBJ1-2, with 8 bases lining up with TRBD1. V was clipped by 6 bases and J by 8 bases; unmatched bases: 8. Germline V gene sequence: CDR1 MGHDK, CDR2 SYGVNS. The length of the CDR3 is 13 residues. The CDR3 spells CASRQDRGEGYTF. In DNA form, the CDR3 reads TGTGCCAGCAGGCAAGACAGGGGAGAAGGCTACACCTTC.

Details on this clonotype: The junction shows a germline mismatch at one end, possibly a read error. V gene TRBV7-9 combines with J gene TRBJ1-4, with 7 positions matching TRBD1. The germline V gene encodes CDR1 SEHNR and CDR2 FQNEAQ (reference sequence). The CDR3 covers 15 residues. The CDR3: CASSFDRVSNEKLFF. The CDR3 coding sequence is TGTGCCAGCAGCTTTGACAGGGTATCTAACGAAAAACTGTTTTTT.

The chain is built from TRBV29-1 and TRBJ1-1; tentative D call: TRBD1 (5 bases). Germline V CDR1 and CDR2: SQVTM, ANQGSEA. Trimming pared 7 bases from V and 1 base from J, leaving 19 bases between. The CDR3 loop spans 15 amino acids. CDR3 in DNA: TGCAGCGCCGACCGGGACGGTCAACGGAACACTGAAGCTTTCTTT. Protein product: CSADRDGQRNTEAFF.

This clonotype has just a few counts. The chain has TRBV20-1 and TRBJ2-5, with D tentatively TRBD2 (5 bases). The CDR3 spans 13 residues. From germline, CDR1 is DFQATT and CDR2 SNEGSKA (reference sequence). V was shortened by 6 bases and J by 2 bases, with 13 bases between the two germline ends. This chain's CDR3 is CSAVFGVQETQYF. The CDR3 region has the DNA TGCAGTGCCGTGTTCGGGGTACAAGAGACCCAGTACTTC.

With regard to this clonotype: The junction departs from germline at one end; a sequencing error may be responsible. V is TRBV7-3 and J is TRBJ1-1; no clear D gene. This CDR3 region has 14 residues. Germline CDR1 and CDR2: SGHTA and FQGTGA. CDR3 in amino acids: CASSLVAGNAEAFF. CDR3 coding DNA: TGTGCCAGCAGCTTAGTTGCTGGGAACGCTGAAGCTTTCTTT.

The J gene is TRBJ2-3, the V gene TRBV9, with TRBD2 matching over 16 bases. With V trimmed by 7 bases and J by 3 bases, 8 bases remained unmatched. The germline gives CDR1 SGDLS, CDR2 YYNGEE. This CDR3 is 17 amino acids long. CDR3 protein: CASRTPGLAGGTDTQYF. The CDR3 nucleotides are TGTGCCAGCCGTACCCCGGGACTAGCGGGAGGGACAGATACGCAGTATTTT.

CDR3 residues: CASREQRSVYEQYF. The CDR3 DNA reads as TGTGCCAGCAGGGAGCAGCGCAGCGTCTACGAGCAGTACTTC. The chain has TRBV2 and TRBJ2-7; D gene ambiguous. From germline, CDR1 is SNHLY and CDR2 FYNNEI. The CDR3 contains 14 residues. V was pared by 6 bases and J by 3 bases, with 15 bases between. The full variable domain, with the rest looked up from reference TRBV2 and TRBJ2-7, is EPEVTQTPSHQVTQMGQEVILRCVPISNHLYFYWYRQILGQKVEFLVSFYNNEISEKSEIFDDQFSVERPDGSNFTLKIRSTKLEDSAMYFCASREQRSVYEQYFGPGTRLTVT.

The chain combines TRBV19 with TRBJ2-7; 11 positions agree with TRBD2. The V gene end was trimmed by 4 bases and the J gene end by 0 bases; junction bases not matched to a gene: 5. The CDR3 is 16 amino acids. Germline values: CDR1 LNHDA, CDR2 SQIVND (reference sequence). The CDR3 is CASSTSGGLSSYEQYF. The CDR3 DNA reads TGTGCCAGTAGTACTAGCGGGGGGCTTAGCTCCTACGAGCAGTACTTC.